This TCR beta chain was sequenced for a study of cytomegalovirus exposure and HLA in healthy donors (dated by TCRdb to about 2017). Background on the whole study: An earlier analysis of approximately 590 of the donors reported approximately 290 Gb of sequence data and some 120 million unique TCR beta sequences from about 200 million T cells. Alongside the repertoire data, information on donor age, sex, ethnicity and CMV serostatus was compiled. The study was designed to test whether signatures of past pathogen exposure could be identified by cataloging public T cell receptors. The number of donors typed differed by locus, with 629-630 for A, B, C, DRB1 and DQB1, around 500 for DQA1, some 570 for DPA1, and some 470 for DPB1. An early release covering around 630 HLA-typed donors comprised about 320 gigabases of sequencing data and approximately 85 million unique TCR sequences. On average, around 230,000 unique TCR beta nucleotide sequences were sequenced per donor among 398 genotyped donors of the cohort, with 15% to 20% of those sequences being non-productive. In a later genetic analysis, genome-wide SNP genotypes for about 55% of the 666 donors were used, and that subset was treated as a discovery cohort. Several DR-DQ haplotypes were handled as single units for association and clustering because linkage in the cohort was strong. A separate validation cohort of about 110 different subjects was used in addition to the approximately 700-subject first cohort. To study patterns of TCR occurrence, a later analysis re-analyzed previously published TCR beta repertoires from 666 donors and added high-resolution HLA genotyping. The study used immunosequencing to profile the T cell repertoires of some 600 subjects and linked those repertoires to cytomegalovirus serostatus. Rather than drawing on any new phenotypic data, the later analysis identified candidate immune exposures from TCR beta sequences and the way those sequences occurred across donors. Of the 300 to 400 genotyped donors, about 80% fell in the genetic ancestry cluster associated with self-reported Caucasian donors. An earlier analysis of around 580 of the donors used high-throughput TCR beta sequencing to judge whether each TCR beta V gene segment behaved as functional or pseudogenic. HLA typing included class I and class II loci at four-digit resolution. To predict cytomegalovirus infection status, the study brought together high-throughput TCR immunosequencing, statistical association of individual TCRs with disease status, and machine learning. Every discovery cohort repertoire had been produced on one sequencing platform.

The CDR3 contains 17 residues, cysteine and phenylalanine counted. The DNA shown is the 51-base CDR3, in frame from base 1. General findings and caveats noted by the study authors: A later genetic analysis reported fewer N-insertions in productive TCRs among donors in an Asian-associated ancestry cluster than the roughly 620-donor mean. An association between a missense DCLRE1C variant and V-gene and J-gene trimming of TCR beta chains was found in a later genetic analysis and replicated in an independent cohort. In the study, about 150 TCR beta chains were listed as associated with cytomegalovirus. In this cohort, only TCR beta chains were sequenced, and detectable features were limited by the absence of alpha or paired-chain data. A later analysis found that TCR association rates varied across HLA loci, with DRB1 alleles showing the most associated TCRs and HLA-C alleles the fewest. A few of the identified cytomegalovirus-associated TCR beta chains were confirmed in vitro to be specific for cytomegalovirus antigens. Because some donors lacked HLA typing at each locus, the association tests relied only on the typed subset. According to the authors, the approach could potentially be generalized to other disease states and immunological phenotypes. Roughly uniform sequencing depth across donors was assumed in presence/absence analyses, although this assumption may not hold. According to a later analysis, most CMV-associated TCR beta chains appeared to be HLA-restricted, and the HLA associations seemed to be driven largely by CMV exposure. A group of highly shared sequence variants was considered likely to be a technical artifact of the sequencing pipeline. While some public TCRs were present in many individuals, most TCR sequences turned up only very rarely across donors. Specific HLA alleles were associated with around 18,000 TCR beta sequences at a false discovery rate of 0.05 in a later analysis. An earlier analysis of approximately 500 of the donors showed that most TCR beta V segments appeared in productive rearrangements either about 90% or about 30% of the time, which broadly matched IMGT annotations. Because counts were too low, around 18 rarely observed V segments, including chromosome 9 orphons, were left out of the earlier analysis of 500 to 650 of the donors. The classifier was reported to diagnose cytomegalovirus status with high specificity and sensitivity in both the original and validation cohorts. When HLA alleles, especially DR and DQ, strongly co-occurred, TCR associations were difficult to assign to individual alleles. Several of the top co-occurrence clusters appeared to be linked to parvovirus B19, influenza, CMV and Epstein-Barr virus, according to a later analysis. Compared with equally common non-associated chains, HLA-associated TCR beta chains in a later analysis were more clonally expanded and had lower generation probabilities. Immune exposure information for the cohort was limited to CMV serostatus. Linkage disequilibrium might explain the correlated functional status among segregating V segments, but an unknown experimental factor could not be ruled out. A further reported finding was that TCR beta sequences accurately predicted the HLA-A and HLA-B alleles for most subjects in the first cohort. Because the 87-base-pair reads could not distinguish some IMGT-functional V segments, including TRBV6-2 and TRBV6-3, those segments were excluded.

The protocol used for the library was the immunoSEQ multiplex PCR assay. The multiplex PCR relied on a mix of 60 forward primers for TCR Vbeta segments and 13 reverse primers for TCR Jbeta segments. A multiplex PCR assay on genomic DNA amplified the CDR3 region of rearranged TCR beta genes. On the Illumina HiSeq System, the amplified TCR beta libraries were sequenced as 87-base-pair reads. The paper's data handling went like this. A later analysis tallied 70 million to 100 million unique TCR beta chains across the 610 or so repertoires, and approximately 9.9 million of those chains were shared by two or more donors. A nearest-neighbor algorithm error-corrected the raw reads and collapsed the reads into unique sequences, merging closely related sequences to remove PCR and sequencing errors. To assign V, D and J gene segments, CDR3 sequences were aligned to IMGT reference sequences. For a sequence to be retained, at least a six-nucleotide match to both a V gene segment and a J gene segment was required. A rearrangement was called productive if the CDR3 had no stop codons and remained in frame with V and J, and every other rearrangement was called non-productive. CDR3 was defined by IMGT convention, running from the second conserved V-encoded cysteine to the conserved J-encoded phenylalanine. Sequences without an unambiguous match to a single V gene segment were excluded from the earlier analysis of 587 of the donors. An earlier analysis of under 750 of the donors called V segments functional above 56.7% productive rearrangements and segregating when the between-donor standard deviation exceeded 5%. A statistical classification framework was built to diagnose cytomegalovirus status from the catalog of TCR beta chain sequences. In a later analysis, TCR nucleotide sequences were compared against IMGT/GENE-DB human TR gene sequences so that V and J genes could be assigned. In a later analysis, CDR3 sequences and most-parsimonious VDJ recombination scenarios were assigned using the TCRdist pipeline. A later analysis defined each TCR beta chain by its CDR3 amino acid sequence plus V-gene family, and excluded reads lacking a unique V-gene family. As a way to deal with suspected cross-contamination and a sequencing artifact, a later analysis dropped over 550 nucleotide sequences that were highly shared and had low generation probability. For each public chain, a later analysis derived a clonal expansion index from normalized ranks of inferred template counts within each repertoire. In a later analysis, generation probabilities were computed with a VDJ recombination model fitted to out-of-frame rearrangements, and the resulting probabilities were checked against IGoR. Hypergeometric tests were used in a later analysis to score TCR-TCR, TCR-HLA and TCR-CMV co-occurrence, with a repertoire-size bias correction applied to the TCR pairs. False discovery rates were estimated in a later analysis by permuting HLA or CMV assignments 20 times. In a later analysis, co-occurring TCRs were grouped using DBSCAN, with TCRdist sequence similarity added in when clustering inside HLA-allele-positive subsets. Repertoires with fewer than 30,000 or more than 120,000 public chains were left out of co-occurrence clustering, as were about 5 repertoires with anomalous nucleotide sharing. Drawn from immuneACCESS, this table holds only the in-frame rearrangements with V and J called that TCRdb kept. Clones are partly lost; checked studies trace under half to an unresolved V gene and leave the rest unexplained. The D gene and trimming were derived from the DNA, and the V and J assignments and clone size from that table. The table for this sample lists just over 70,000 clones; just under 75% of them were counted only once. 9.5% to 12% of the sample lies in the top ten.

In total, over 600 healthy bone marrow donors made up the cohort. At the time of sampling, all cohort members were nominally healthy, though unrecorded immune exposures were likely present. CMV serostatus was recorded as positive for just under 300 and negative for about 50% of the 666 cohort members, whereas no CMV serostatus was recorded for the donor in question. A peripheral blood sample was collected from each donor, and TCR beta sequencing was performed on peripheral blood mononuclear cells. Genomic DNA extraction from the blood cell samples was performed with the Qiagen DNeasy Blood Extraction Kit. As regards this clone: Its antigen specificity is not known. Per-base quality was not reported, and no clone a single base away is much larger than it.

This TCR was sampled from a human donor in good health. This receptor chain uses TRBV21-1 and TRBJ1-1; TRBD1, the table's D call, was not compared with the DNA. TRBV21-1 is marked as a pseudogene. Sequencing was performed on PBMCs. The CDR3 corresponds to CASSKDGRGQWNTEAFF. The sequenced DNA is TGTGCCAGCAGCAAGGATGGTAGGGGACAGTGGAACACTGAAGCTTTCTTT.